The rows below give T cell receptor beta chains drawn from one sample of a study of cytomegalovirus exposure and HLA in healthy donors. Generated by immunoSEQ multiplex PCR, the TCRdb table keeps only in-frame clones and is missing some. The table lists about 55,000 clones, around 78% of them singletons, with 1.4% to 1.5% in the top ten. The sample taken for sequencing was PBMCs. The source of these receptors is a female donor in good health and CMV-seronegative. The CDR3 runs from the conserved cysteine through the conserved F or W.

V gene,CDR3 protein
TRBV7-3,CASSLAGGQETQYF
TRBV9,CASSVEGIGELFF
TRBV6-5,CASSLAGAEDTQYF
TRBV5-8,CASSLAGQKLYGYTF
TRBV7-3,CASSRTQGNTIYF
TRBV7-8,CASSLVGIPAGELFF
TRBV5-4,CASSTGTSFTGELFF
TRBV7-3,CASSLSGGANEQFF
TRBV6-6,CASSYDRRNTEAFF
TRBV6-5,CASSGTGPDTQYF
TRBV4-3,CASSHIRGQLSGNTIYF
TRBV5-8,CASSLGTSGAYNEQFF
TRBV4-3,CASSQTGRGQETQYF
TRBV11-1,CASSLVSDRFRSYEQYF
TRBV4-3,CASSQRMGGGAISSYNEQFF
TRBV5-6,CASSLVALQDLGYTF
TRBV11-1,CASSFGQVGSEAFF
TRBV6-5,CASSSPDRKSGYTF
TRBV6-6,CASSYSDRREAFF
TRBV6-5,CASSFSGSPVQPQHF
TRBV10-3,CAIREERGNEQFF
TRBV4-1,CASSQESANTEAFF
TRBV7-2,CASSLRPSGGVSTDTQYF
TRBV7-2,CASSLPGSYEQYF
TRBV7-9,CASVPREHNTGELFF
TRBV18,CASSPIGTEAFF
TRBV6-6,CASSYAREEQYF
TRBV7-9,CASTLLTYEQYF
TRBV4-1,CASSQTPGLAGLTYEQYF
TRBV7-9,CASSAGLLVGDNEQFF
TRBV20-1,CSASGRETQYF
TRBV18,CASSPSTGLGQPQHF
TRBV5-4,CASRHGAGYYNEQFF
TRBV6-5,CASSFRYRTDTQYF
TRBV5-1,CASSLARGNTEAFF
TRBV5-4,CASSPIGGGYGYTF
TRBV29-1,CSVGGQKYGYTF